This T cell receptor beta chain was captured by sequencing in a study of T cell responses to AZD1222 COVID-19 vaccine. The study's findings and limits: The donor cohort was predominantly white British with a female majority, and clonal diversity may have been underestimated. Two doses of AZD1222 preceded a rise in Spike-specific TCR breadth and depth. Baseline serology detected seropositivity in only 5 to 7 AZD1222 recipients. Across spike, vaccine-associated CD4 TCRs were found, dominant at 160-218 and 743-854.

The germline V gene encodes CDR1 DFQATT and CDR2 SNEGSKA (reference sequence). There are 13 residues in the CDR3. Germline trimming cut 3 bases from V and 10 bases from J; bases unmatched to any gene: 6. Worth noting for this clone: The antigen is unknown.

Method: immunoSEQ multiplex PCR; TCRdb's copy keeps in-frame clones and lacks some. The table lists roughly 91,000 clones, approximately 89% of them singletons. The material was peripheral blood, obtained on day 0 of AZD1222 vaccination. The chain joins TRBV20-1 to TRBJ2-1; TRBD1 agrees at 10 bases. This clonotype was sampled from an adult in good health. CDR3 sequence: CSASWDRGREQFF. CDR3 bases: TGCAGTGCTAGTTGGGACAGGGGTCGCGAGCAGTTCTTC.